Below, 30 T cell receptor beta chains from the same sample are listed, as sequenced in a study of radiotherapy plus CTLA-4 blockade in lung cancer. Profiling relied on immunoSEQ multiplex PCR, and the TCRdb table lists in-frame clones only, not all of them. Of 58,000 or so clones detected, roughly 80% appear once; the ten largest clones hold over 15%. The sequencing used peripheral blood, collected from a patient treated with radiotherapy plus ipilimumab. These receptors all come from a human donor with non-small cell lung cancer who had a complete response to radiotherapy plus ipilimumab.

This chain links TRBV15 with TRBJ1-2, with D possibly being TRBD1 (6 bases). The ends were cut back, 0 bases at V and 3 bases at J, with 17 bases in the middle. Germline V gene lookup returns CDR1 LNHNV and CDR2 YYDKDF (reference sequence). This CDR3 has 17 residues. This chain's CDR3 is CATSRDEEGGGDYGYTF. The CDR3 coding sequence is TGTGCCACCAGCAGAGATGAAGAGGGGGGGGGCGACTATGGCTACACCTTC.

V usage is TRBV5-6 and J usage is TRBJ2-5; TRBD1 aligns across 9 bases. The CDR3 sequence is 15 residues long. Germline-derived CDR1 and CDR2 are SGHDT and YYEEEE. Unmatched junction bases numbered 8, after V lost 4 bases and J lost 4 bases. The CDR3 nucleotides read TGTGCCAGCAGCCTAGACAGGGGGTTGACAGAGACCCAGTACTTC. This codes for CASSLDRGLTETQYF.

DNA of the CDR3: TGTGCCTGGAGAACTTATCGGGGGGCGGATGAGACCCAGTACTTC. It codes for CAWRTYRGADETQYF. The chain has TRBV30 and TRBJ2-5; D is perhaps TRBD2 (7 bases). Trimming removed 3 bases at V and 5 bases at J, with 19 bases between. Germline V CDR1 and CDR2: GTSNPN, SVGIG (reference sequence). The CDR3 length is 15 residues.

This CDR3 is CASSEANRGNYGYTF. Written as DNA, the CDR3 is TGTGCCAGCAGTGAGGCAAACAGGGGTAACTATGGCTACACCTTC. This chain joins TRBV6-1 and TRBJ1-2, with 7 positions matching TRBD1. Looked up from germline, CDR1 is MNHNS and CDR2 is SASEGT. Losses at the gene ends were 3 bases for V and 1 base for J; bases not matched to a gene: 5. The CDR3 is made up of 15 amino acids.

The CDR3 loop reads CASSSTTGLRNQPQHF. Here the CDR3 DNA reads TGTGCCAGCAGTTCCACCACGGGACTAAGGAATCAGCCCCAGCATTTT. This chain links TRBV2 with TRBJ1-5; D possibly corresponds to TRBD1 (5 bases). Germline V gene lookup returns CDR1 SNHLY and CDR2 FYNNEI. V was shortened by 5 bases and J by 4 bases, with 18 bases between the two germline ends. This CDR3 is built from 16 residues.

This clone occurred a few times. In nucleotides, the CDR3 is TGTGCCTGGAGTGCCGGACTAGCGGGGGTGGGGGAGCAGTACTTC. It is translated as CAWSAGLAGVGEQYF. This chain links TRBV30 with TRBJ2-7, with 13 bases that match TRBD2. The CDR3 sequence is 15 residues long. Germline values: CDR1 GTSNPN, CDR2 SVGIG (reference sequence). V shed 1 base, J shed 7 bases, and the junction held 7 bases outside the gene matches.

The V gene is TRBV28, the J gene TRBJ2-2, with D perhaps TRBD2 (5 bases). The V and J ends lost 6 bases and 6 bases respectively, with 17 bases between them. CDR1 and CDR2 from the germline V gene are MDHEN and SYDVKM. CDR3 length: 15 residues. CDR3 nucleotides: TGTGCCAGCAGCCAAGCCTCGAGGGCGTCCGGGGAGCTGTTTTTT. Amino acid sequence: CASSQASRASGELFF. Using reference TRBV28 and TRBJ2-2 for the parts outside the CDR3, the full variable domain is DVKVTQSSRYLVKRTGEKVFLECVQDMDHENMFWYRQDPGLGLRLIYFSYDVKMKEKGDIPEGYSVSREKKERFSLILESASTNQTSMYLCASSQASRASGELFFGEGSRLTVL.

The chain carries TRBV7-2 and TRBJ2-2, with D possibly matching TRBD2 (6 bases). The CDR3 is made up of 14 amino acids. Germline lookup yields CDR1 SGHTA and CDR2 FQGNSA. Deletions cut 7 bases from V and 6 bases from J, with 15 bases between. The CDR3 spells CASTLEGWSGELFF. The CDR3 region has the DNA TGTGCCAGCACCTTGGAGGGATGGTCCGGGGAGCTGTTTTTT. The full variable domain, in which reference TRBV7-2 and TRBJ2-2 provide the parts outside the CDR3, is GAGVSQSPSNKVTEKGKDVELRCDPISGHTALYWYRQSLGQGLEFLIYFQGNSAPDKSGLPSDRFSAERTGGSVSTLTIQRTQQEDSAVYLCASTLEGWSGELFFGEGSRLTVL.

This sequence joins TRBV19 and TRBJ2-1; 12 bases map to TRBD2. V was pared by 6 bases and J by 0 bases, with 12 bases of the junction left unmatched. CDR1 and CDR2 (germline): LNHDA, SQIVND (reference sequence). The CDR3 consists of 19 residues. The CDR3: CASSPPSGRAASSYNEQFF. The CDR3, as DNA: TGTGCCAGTAGCCCTCCTAGCGGGAGGGCCGCGAGCTCCTACAATGAGCAGTTCTTC.

In this sample, this clone turned up a few times. DNA for the CDR3: TGTGCCAGCAGCCTCCCCCGGGGGGTTCGAACGCAGGGCAATGAGCAGTTCTTC. Its protein is CASSLPRGVRTQGNEQFF. This rearrangement joins TRBV11-3 to TRBJ2-1, with 7 bases that match TRBD2. Germline CDR1 reads SGHNT; CDR2 reads YENEEA. There are 18 residues in the CDR3. J was trimmed by 6 bases and V by 5 bases; bases with no gene match: 19.

The chain carries TRBV5-1 and TRBJ1-2; tentative D call: TRBD1 (6 bases). Per germline, CDR1 SGHRS and CDR2 YFSETQ. Trimming removed 4 bases at V and 2 bases at J, with 12 bases between. This CDR3 has 14 amino acids. CDR3 in DNA: TGCGCCAGCAGCGTGGACAGAATAAACTATGGCTACACCTTC. Translation gives CASSVDRINYGYTF.

V and J are TRBV27 and TRBJ1-1; 7 positions agree with TRBD1. V was clipped by 2 bases and J by 0 bases; unmatched bases: 3. Germline V gene lookup returns CDR1 MNHEY and CDR2 SMNVEV (reference sequence). The CDR3 contains 15 residues. Here the CDR3 reads CASSLRGQMNTEAFF. CDR3 sequence (DNA): TGTGCCAGCAGTTTAAGGGGGCAGATGAACACTGAAGCTTTCTTT.

The chain combines TRBV7-6 with TRBJ2-3; 8 bases align to TRBD2. The CDR3 runs to 15 residues. Germline lookup yields CDR1 SGHVS and CDR2 FNYEAQ. Losses at the gene ends were 3 bases for V and 5 bases for J; bases not matched to a gene: 7. The CDR3 protein is CASSFGGGPGDTQYF. DNA for the CDR3: TGTGCCAGCAGCTTCGGGGGGGGGCCGGGAGATACGCAGTATTTT.

The genes are TRBV5-1 and TRBJ2-2; TRBD1 matches 7 bases. The CDR3 has 16 amino acids. CDR1 SGHRS and CDR2 YFSETQ come from the germline V gene. Trimming removed 0 bases from V and 5 bases from J; junction bases left unmatched: 7. This CDR3 is CASSLGEQGSTGELFF. The CDR3, as DNA: TGCGCCAGCAGCTTGGGCGAACAGGGGTCGACCGGGGAGCTGTTTTTT.

This clone was seen a few times. The chain couples TRBV18 to TRBJ1-4; 8 positions agree with TRBD1. The CDR3 sequence is 14 residues long. The J segment lost 7 bases and the V segment lost 3 bases, leaving 4 bases of the junction unmatched. From germline, CDR1 is KGHSH and CDR2 LQKENI. DNA for the CDR3: TGTGCCAGCTCACCCAGGGGGCAGTTTGAAAAACTGTTTTTT. Its translation is CASSPRGQFEKLFF.

In this sample, this clone turned up once. J is TRBJ1-5 and V is TRBV7-8; possible D gene TRBD1, 5 bases. Germline CDR1 is SGHVS and CDR2 is FQNEAQ. The CDR3 spans 18 residues. V was trimmed by 1 base and J by 0 bases, leaving 16 bases between them. The CDR3 DNA sequence: TGTGCCAGCAGCTTAGGGGGCCTCGGTATAGGTAGCAATCAGCCCCAGCATTTT. Translation: CASSLGGLGIGSNQPQHF. Drawing the rest from reference TRBV7-8 and TRBJ1-5, the complete variable domain is GAGVSQSPRYKVAKRGQDVALRCDPISGHVSLFWYQQALGQGPEFLTYFQNEAQLDKSGLPSDRFFAERPEGSVSTLKIQRTQQEDSAVYLCASSLGGLGIGSNQPQHFGDGTRLSIL.

The DNA of the CDR3 is TGTGCCAGCAGCCCGTGGCCCCCCCCTGGCTACACCTTC. It encodes CASSPWPPPGYTF. The genes are TRBV7-2 and TRBJ1-2; no clear D. The CDR3 is 13 amino acids. Germline loops: CDR1 SGHTA, CDR2 FQGNSA. The V end lost 5 bases, the J end lost 7 bases, and 14 bases lay between the germline ends.

CDR3 coding DNA: TGTGCCAGCTCACAGCCCAGGGGGCCCTTTAATGAAAAACTGTTTTTT. This sequence encodes CASSQPRGPFNEKLFF. V usage is TRBV18 and J usage is TRBJ1-4, with 8 bases lining up with TRBD1. The CDR3 has 16 amino acids. Germline values: CDR1 KGHSH, CDR2 LQKENI. The V and J ends lost 4 bases and 4 bases, in that order; junction bases with no gene match: 8. Complete variable domain (other parts from reference TRBV18 and TRBJ1-4): NAGVMQNPRHLVRRRGQEARLRCSPMKGHSHVYWYRQLPEEGLKFMVYLQKENIIDESGMPKERFSAEFPKEGPSILRIQQVVRGDSAAYFCASSQPRGPFNEKLFFGSGTQLSVL.

V gene TRBV7-9 combines with J gene TRBJ2-5; no firm D call. This CDR3 has 13 amino acids. CDR1 is SEHNR, CDR2 FQNEAQ, per germline (reference sequence). V dropped 9 bases and J dropped 1 base, with 12 bases sitting between them. For the CDR3, the DNA is TGTGCCAGTAGAAGCACAGCCCAAGAGACCCAGTACTTC. Its protein is CASRSTAQETQYF.

This clone was observed a few times. The gene calls are TRBV7-8 and TRBJ2-1; D is undetermined. Germline assignment: CDR1 SGHVS and CDR2 FQNEAQ. This CDR3 is 14 amino acids long. V was shortened by 4 bases and J by 12 bases, with 19 bases between the two germline ends. The CDR3 loop is CASSYRGTNLRQFF. The CDR3 DNA reads as TGTGCCAGCAGCTACCGAGGAACAAACTTGAGGCAGTTCTTC.

As DNA, the CDR3 is TGCGCCAGCAGCCTCACGGACAACAGAATCACTGAAGCTTTCTTT. As protein: CASSLTDNRITEAFF. The genes are TRBV5-1 and TRBJ1-1; D might be TRBD1 (5 bases). Germline V gene data show CDR1 as SGHRS and CDR2 as YFSETQ. V dropped 4 bases and J dropped 4 bases, with 17 bases sitting between them. CDR3 length: 15 residues.

V gene TRBV5-1 combines with J gene TRBJ1-1; D gene unclear. CDR3 size: 13 residues. CDR1 SGHRS and CDR2 YFSETQ come from the germline V gene. Trimming shortened V by 4 bases and J by 5 bases, and 12 bases separated the two germline ends. CDR3 bases: TGCGCCAGCAGCCCGGGGATGGGAACTGAAGCTTTCTTT. It yields the protein CASSPGMGTEAFF.

V usage is TRBV29-1 and J usage is TRBJ2-1, with 12 bases identical to TRBD2. Trimming removed 6 bases from V and 6 bases from J; junction bases left unmatched: 6. The CDR3 is 14 amino acids. CDR1 is SQVTM and CDR2 is ANQGSEA in the germline V gene. This CDR3 reads CSVASGGAGNEQFF. CDR3 nucleotide sequence: TGCAGCGTGGCTAGCGGGGGGGCCGGCAATGAGCAGTTCTTC.

The chain recombines TRBV5-6 with TRBJ2-7; D possibly corresponds to TRBD2 (6 bases). Germline V gene sequence: CDR1 SGHDT, CDR2 YYEEEE. V lost 2 bases and J lost 6, with 12 bases in between. This CDR3 is built from 13 residues. As DNA, the CDR3 is TGTGCCAGCAGCTTAGGAGGGGAACGCGAGCAGTACTTC. Amino acid sequence: CASSLGGEREQYF.

V is TRBV2 and J is TRBJ1-1; D perhaps matches TRBD1 (6 bases). The CDR3 sequence is 16 residues long. Germline V gene sequence: CDR1 SNHLY, CDR2 FYNNEI. V was pared by 1 base and J by 3 bases, with 15 bases between. The CDR3 loop is CASSEGGGLKDTEAFF. CDR3 sequence (DNA): TGTGCCAGCAGTGAAGGGGGGGGGCTCAAAGACACTGAAGCTTTCTTT.

The chain recombines TRBV11-3 with TRBJ2-1; 9 bases line up with TRBD2. V lost 7 bases, J lost 7 bases, and 14 bases stayed unmatched. Germline values: CDR1 SGHNT, CDR2 YENEEA. CDR3 length: 16 amino acids. CDR3 in amino acids: CASTYTLAGGWNEQFF. The CDR3 DNA reads as TGTGCCAGCACCTACACGTTGGCGGGAGGGTGGAATGAGCAGTTCTTC.

This chain connects TRBV6-5 to TRBJ2-7; TRBD1 aligns across 7 bases. Germline V lookup: CDR1 MNHEY, CDR2 SVGAGI. V was pared by 5 bases and J by 4 bases, with 11 bases of the junction left unmatched. The CDR3 runs 15 residues. Here the CDR3 DNA reads TGTGCCAGCAGTCAAAGCCCGGACAGGTCATACGAGCAGTACGTC. It translates to CASSQSPDRSYEQYV.

This chain uses TRBV29-1 with TRBJ1-2, with a possible D match to TRBD1 (6 bases). The length of the CDR3 is 14 residues. CDR1 is SQVTM, CDR2 ANQGSEA, per germline. V was clipped by 1 base and J by 3 bases, with 12 bases between them. In DNA form, the CDR3 reads TGCAGCGTTGAAGGCAGGGGACGGGACTATGGCTACACCTTC. This codes for CSVEGRGRDYGYTF.

The chain carries TRBV7-2 and TRBJ1-1; a possible D gene is TRBD1 (6 bases). Trimming pared 1 base from V and 3 bases from J, leaving 15 bases between. This CDR3 spans 16 amino acids. The germline CDR1 and CDR2 sequences are SGHTA and FQGNSA. CDR3 nucleotides: TGTGCCAGCAGCTTAGTGGCAGGGGCGAGGTACACTGAAGCTTTCTTT. Translation: CASSLVAGARYTEAFF.

The chain is built from TRBV10-2 and TRBJ1-1; no clear D. Germline CDR1 is WSHSY and CDR2 is SAAADI. This CDR3 has 11 amino acids. The V and J ends lost 8 bases and 11 bases respectively, with 15 bases between them. The CDR3 region has the DNA TGCGCCAGCCCCCCCCGCACCAGGGCTTTCTTT. It codes for CASPPRTRAFF.